The next 25 T cell receptor beta chains were all read from a single sample in a study of response to subunit inactivated influenza vaccine. A single record per CDR3 protein comes from TCRdb applying MiXCR to the RT-PCR reads. Among fewer than 700,000 distinct CDR3 sequences listed, roughly 13% were seen once. The sequences come from PBMCs from blood, collected more than 35 days after vaccination. All receptors come from a man aged 50 to 59 who received an inactivated influenza vaccine.

The chain couples TRBV29-1 to TRBJ2-7; TRBD2 matches at 11 bases. With 0 bases clipped from V and 3 bases from J, the junction kept 7 bases outside the gene matches. Germline assignment: CDR1 SQVTM and CDR2 ANQGSEA. The CDR3 runs to 16 residues. Written as DNA, the CDR3 is TGCAGCGTTGAAGATCCTACTAGCGGGGGAAGCTACGAGCAGTACTTC. This sequence encodes CSVEDPTSGGSYEQYF.

The chain is built from TRBV7-8 and TRBJ1-5; D unresolved. From germline, CDR1 is SGHVS and CDR2 FQNEAQ. With 1 base removed from V and 0 bases from J, the gap between germline ends came to 13 bases. The CDR3 has 17 residues. CDR3 nucleotides: TGTGCCAGCAGCTTAGTAGTGGGTGGCAGTAGCAATCAGCCCCAGCATTTT. This sequence encodes CASSLVVGGSSNQPQHF. Drawing the rest from reference TRBV7-8 and TRBJ1-5, the complete variable domain is GAGVSQSPRYKVAKRGQDVALRCDPISGHVSLFWYQQALGQGPEFLTYFQNEAQLDKSGLPSDRFFAERPEGSVSTLKIQRTQQEDSAVYLCASSLVVGGSSNQPQHFGDGTRLSIL.

This clonotype was seen a handful of times. The chain has TRBV4-3 and TRBJ2-1; possible D gene TRBD2, 5 bases. The V end was cut by 4 bases, the J end by 12 bases, with 25 bases between. The CDR3 extends over 16 amino acids. Germline V gives CDR1 LGHNA, CDR2 YSLEER. DNA of the CDR3: TGCGCCAGCAGCCCGGGGAGCCACTTAGCGAATGTAGTGCAGTTCTTC. Its protein product is CASSPGSHLANVVQFF.

The sample holds a few counts of this clonotype. This chain connects TRBV20-1 to TRBJ2-3; D might be TRBD2 (5 bases). The CDR3 extends over 12 amino acids. The germline V gene encodes CDR1 DFQATT and CDR2 SNEGSKA (reference sequence). Trimming pared 6 bases from V and 3 bases from J, leaving 10 bases between. The CDR3: CSAVAMTDTQYF. The CDR3 nucleotides are TGCAGTGCAGTAGCGATGACAGATACGCAGTATTTT.

A few counts support this clonotype. The chain carries TRBV12-3 or TRBV12-4 and TRBJ2-7; the D is unclear. The CDR3 runs to 15 residues. V lost 5 bases, J lost 6 bases, and 20 bases lay in between. In DNA form, the CDR3 reads TGTGCCAGCAGTGCGAGCTACGGACGGCCGGGCGAGCAGTACTTC. Translation: CASSASYGRPGEQYF.

This chain joins TRBV5-1 and TRBJ2-5, with a tentative D call TRBD1 (6 bases). Germline CDR1 SGHRS, CDR2 YFSETQ. V was pared by 4 bases and J by 5 bases, with 21 bases between. The CDR3 loop spans 16 amino acids. The DNA of the CDR3 is TGCGCCAGCAGCCGGAGAGCTCAGGGGCAGGGCGAGACCCAGTACTTC. Encoded protein: CASSRRAQGQGETQYF. The variable domain in full, completed from reference TRBV5-1 and TRBJ2-5, reads KAGVTQTPRYLIKTRGQQVTLSCSPISGHRSVSWYQQTPGQGLQFLFEYFSETQRNKGNFPGRFSGRQFSNSRSEMNVSTLELGDSALYLCASSRRAQGQGETQYFGPGTRLLVL.

The rearrangement links TRBV29-1 to TRBJ2-3, with TRBD1 matching 10 bases. The CDR3 contains 15 residues. Germline lookup yields CDR1 SQVTM and CDR2 ANQGSEA. The trim removed 7 bases at V and 3 bases at J, leaving 10 bases unmatched. The CDR3 DNA sequence: TGCAGCGCCCTCAGGGACAGGGGTCGGACAGATACGCAGTATTTT. This gives the protein CSALRDRGRTDTQYF.

In this sample, this clonotype turned up a few times. The J gene is TRBJ2-3, the V gene TRBV28, with TRBD2 matching 10 bases. Germline V gene data show CDR1 as MDHEN and CDR2 as SYDVKM. The trim removed 4 bases at V and 8 bases at J, leaving 12 bases unmatched. The CDR3 totals 16 residues. CDR3: CASSSAGTSDLGTQYF. The CDR3 bases are TGTGCCAGCAGTTCAGCCGGGACTAGCGATTTGGGTACGCAGTATTTT.

This clonotype was detected a few times. V gene TRBV25-1 combines with J gene TRBJ2-3, with D maybe TRBD1 (7 bases). This CDR3 is 16 amino acids long. V was shortened by 0 bases and J by 2 bases, with 12 bases between the two germline ends. CDR1 and CDR2 from the germline V gene are MGHDK and SYGVNS. CDR3 protein: CASSEYRGATTDTQYF. The DNA of the CDR3 is TGTGCCAGCAGTGAATACAGGGGGGCTACCACAGATACGCAGTATTTT.

The rearrangement joins TRBV7-6 to TRBJ2-7; 7 nucleotides line up with TRBD2. Germline V gives CDR1 SGHVS, CDR2 FNYEAQ. There are 17 residues in the CDR3. V trimming: 1 base; J trimming: 6 bases; junction bases outside the gene matches: 15. CDR3 sequence: CASSLGVIGREYGEQYF. As DNA, the CDR3 is TGTGCCAGCAGCTTAGGGGTTATCGGGCGGGAGTACGGCGAGCAGTACTTC.

Note on this clonotype: A read error is possible here, since a much larger clone lies one base away. The chain couples TRBV6-6 to TRBJ2-7; D is undetermined. Trimming took 6 bases from V and 3 from J, leaving 6 bases between them. CDR3 length equals 11 residues. Germline assignment: CDR1 MNHNY and CDR2 SVGAGI (reference sequence). The DNA for the CDR3 is TGTGCCAGCAGGTCCAACTACGAGCAGTACTTC. It translates to CASRSNYEQYF.

Notes on this clonotype: Because the CDR3 is missing its conserved closing phenylalanine or tryptophan, this is likely a read error. V gene TRBV29-1 combines with J gene TRBJ1-1, with D perhaps matching TRBD1 (6 bases). The CDR3 covers 13 residues. Germline V gene lookup returns CDR1 SQVTM and CDR2 ANQGSEA. V lost 1 base to trimming and J lost 3 bases, with 9 bases between them. CDR3 nucleotides: TGCAGCGTTGAAGGGGGGCAGTACACTGAAGCTTTCCTT. Residues: CSVEGGQYTEAFL.

This sequence joins TRBV29-1 and TRBJ2-1, with 11 bases that match TRBD2. V shed 6 bases, J shed 9 bases, and the junction held 10 bases outside the gene matches. The length of the CDR3 is 14 residues. From germline, CDR1 is SQVTM and CDR2 ANQGSEA. The CDR3 sequence: CSVARLAGKPEQFF. The CDR3 bases are TGCAGCGTCGCGAGACTAGCGGGGAAGCCTGAGCAGTTCTTC.

DNA for the CDR3: TGTGCCAGCAGCGTAGGAAGGGGATCCGGGGAGCTGTTTTTT. The encoded protein is CASSVGRGSGELFF. The chain combines TRBV9 with TRBJ2-2; D may be TRBD1 (5 bases). This CDR3 contains 14 residues. V lost 0 bases and J 6 bases, leaving 9 bases between the germline ends. The V gene's germline CDR1 is SGDLS and CDR2 YYNGEE.

This chain links TRBV18 with TRBJ2-1; weak D call: TRBD1 (6 bases). Trimming removed 4 bases at V and 3 bases at J, with 13 bases between. Germline CDR1 reads KGHSH; CDR2 reads LQKENI. This CDR3 region has 15 residues. The CDR3 nucleotides are TGTGCCAGCTCACTCTACAGGGACCTCTACAATGAGCAGTTCTTC. It yields the protein CASSLYRDLYNEQFF.

V and J are TRBV7-2 and TRBJ2-3, with 8 bases identical to TRBD1. The CDR3 contains 15 residues. From germline, CDR1 is SGHTA and CDR2 FQGNSA. V was clipped by 5 bases and J by 0 bases; unmatched bases: 4. The CDR3 DNA is TGTGCCAGCAGCCCACAGGGGGTTAGCACAGATACGCAGTATTTT. Translating it yields CASSPQGVSTDTQYF.

V and J are TRBV6-1 and TRBJ2-1; TRBD2 matches 15 bases. Germline V gives CDR1 MNHNS, CDR2 SASEGT. The CDR3 totals 17 residues. V lost 8 bases and J lost 5; bases outside the gene matches: 10. CDR3: CASLGTSGRTHHNEQFF. Here the CDR3 DNA reads TGTGCCAGCCTAGGGACTAGCGGGAGGACCCACCACAATGAGCAGTTCTTC.

This clonotype appeared a few times. This chain joins TRBV20-1 and TRBJ2-7; D not resolved. The ends were cut back, 3 bases at V and 3 bases at J, with 18 bases in the middle. This CDR3 spans 15 amino acids. Germline CDR1 is DFQATT and CDR2 is SNEGSKA (reference sequence). CDR3: CSARDRMGKHYEQYF. The CDR3 region has the DNA TGCAGTGCTAGGGACCGGATGGGGAAACACTACGAGCAGTACTTC.

The chain recombines TRBV5-5 with TRBJ2-2; D not certain. V dropped 1 base and J dropped 4 bases, with 8 bases sitting between them. The CDR3 runs to 14 residues. Per the germline V gene, CDR1 is SGHKS and CDR2 is YYEKEE (reference sequence). The CDR3, as DNA: TGTGCCAGCAGCTTGCAGGTCGGCACCGGGGAGCTGTTTTTT. It is translated as CASSLQVGTGELFF. Filled out from reference TRBV5-5 and TRBJ2-2, the complete variable domain reads DAGVTQSPTHLIKTRGQQVTLRCSPISGHKSVSWYQQVLGQGPQFIFQYYEKEERGRGNFPDRFSARQFPNYSSELNVNALLLGDSALYLCASSLQVGTGELFFGEGSRLTVL.

The sample holds a few counts of this clonotype. The chain carries TRBV28 and TRBJ2-7; D not resolved. There are 9 residues in the CDR3. Germline V gene sequence: CDR1 MDHEN, CDR2 SYDVKM. V dropped 8 bases and J dropped 11 bases, with 10 bases sitting between them. The CDR3 DNA follows: TGTGCCAGCGCCCAACTGAAGTACTTC. It yields the protein CASAQLKYF.

At least ten counts were recorded for this clonotype. This rearrangement joins TRBV7-2 to TRBJ2-5; TRBD1 might be the D (5 bases). Per germline, CDR1 SGHTA and CDR2 FQGNSA. The CDR3 runs 15 residues. Trimming took off 1 base at V and 6 bases at J, with 15 bases between the two ends. CDR3 protein: CASSLGTQDKKTQYF. DNA for the CDR3: TGTGCCAGCAGCTTAGGGACACAGGATAAGAAGACCCAGTACTTC. Drawing the rest from reference TRBV7-2 and TRBJ2-5, the complete variable domain is GAGVSQSPSNKVTEKGKDVELRCDPISGHTALYWYRQSLGQGLEFLIYFQGNSAPDKSGLPSDRFSAERTGGSVSTLTIQRTQQEDSAVYLCASSLGTQDKKTQYFGPGTRLLVL.

This chain uses TRBV2 with TRBJ2-5, with 7 bases identical to TRBD2. The V and J ends lost 7 bases and 7 bases, in that order; junction bases with no gene match: 9. Germline V lookup: CDR1 SNHLY, CDR2 FYNNEI. The CDR3 spans 13 residues. DNA of the CDR3: TGTGCCAGCAACTCCGGACTAGAAAGGACCCAGTACTTC. Translating it yields CASNSGLERTQYF.

The J gene is TRBJ1-4, the V gene TRBV20-1, with D unclear. The CDR3 extends over 13 amino acids. Germline assignment: CDR1 DFQATT and CDR2 SNEGSKA (reference sequence). Trimming removed 2 bases from V and 6 bases from J, with 10 bases in between. Here the CDR3 DNA reads TGCAGTGCTAGAACGGGGAGGGATGAAAAACTGTTTTTT. This translates into CSARTGRDEKLFF.

This clonotype was detected ten times or more. V gene TRBV30 combines with J gene TRBJ1-3; maybe TRBD1 (6 bases). Trimming stripped 3 bases from V and 0 bases from J, with 12 bases between. Germline V CDR1 and CDR2: GTSNPN, SVGIG (reference sequence). The CDR3 is 15 amino acids. The DNA for the CDR3 is TGTGCCTGGAGAGAGGACAGACACTCTGGAAACACCATATATTTT. Its protein is CAWREDRHSGNTIYF.

This clonotype was seen at least ten times. This chain uses TRBV27 with TRBJ1-5, with no clear D. The CDR3 is made up of 14 amino acids. The V gene's germline CDR1 is MNHEY and CDR2 SMNVEV (reference sequence). The V end was cut by 1 base, the J end by 5 bases, with 9 bases between. The CDR3 bases are TGTGCCAGCAGTTTATACGCAGCCTATCAGCCCCAGCATTTT. It is translated as CASSLYAAYQPQHF.